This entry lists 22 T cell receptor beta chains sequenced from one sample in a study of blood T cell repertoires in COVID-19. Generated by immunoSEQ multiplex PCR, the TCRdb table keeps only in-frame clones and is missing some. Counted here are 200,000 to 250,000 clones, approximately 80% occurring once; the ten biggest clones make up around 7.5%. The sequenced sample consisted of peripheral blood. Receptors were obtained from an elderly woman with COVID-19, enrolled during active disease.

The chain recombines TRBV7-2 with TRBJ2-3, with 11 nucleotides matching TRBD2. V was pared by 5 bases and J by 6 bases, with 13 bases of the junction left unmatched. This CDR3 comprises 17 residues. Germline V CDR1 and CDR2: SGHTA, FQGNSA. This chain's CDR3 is CASSPRALAGVSDTQYF. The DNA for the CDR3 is TGTGCCAGCAGCCCCAGGGCACTAGCGGGAGTCAGTGATACGCAGTATTTT.

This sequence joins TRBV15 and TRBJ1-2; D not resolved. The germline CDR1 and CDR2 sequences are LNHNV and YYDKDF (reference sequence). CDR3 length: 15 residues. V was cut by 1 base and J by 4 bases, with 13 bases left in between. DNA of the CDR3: TGTGCCACCAGCAGAGGGAGGAAGCCAACCTATGGCTACACCTTC. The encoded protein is CATSRGRKPTYGYTF. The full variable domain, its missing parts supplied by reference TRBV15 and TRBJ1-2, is DAMVIQNPRYQVTQFGKPVTLSCSQTLNHNVMYWYQQKSSQAPKLLFHYYDKDFNNEADTPDNFQSRRPNTSFCFLDIRSPGLGDTAMYLCATSRGRKPTYGYTFGSGTRLTVV.

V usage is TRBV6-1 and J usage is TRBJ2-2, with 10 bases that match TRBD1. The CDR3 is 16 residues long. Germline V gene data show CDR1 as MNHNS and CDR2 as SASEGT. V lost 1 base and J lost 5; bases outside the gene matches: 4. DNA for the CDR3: TGTGCCAGCAGTGAAGGCCCGGACAGGGGGACCGGGGAGCTGTTTTTT. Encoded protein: CASSEGPDRGTGELFF.

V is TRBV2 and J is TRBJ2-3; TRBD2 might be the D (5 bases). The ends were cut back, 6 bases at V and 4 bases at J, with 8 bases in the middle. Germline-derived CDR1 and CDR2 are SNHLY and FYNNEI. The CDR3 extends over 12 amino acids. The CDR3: CASRLVPDTQYF. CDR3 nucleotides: TGTGCCAGCAGACTAGTTCCAGATACGCAGTATTTT. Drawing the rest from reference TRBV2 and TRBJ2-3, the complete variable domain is EPEVTQTPSHQVTQMGQEVILRCVPISNHLYFYWYRQILGQKVEFLVSFYNNEISEKSEIFDDQFSVERPDGSNFTLKIRSTKLEDSAMYFCASRLVPDTQYFGPGTRLTVL.

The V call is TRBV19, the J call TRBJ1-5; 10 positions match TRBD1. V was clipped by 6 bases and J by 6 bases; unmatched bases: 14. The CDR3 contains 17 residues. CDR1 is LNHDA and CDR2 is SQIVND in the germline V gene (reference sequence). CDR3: CASSFLPGTGVGQPQHF. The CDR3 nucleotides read TGTGCCAGTAGCTTTTTGCCCGGGACAGGGGTAGGTCAGCCCCAGCATTTT.

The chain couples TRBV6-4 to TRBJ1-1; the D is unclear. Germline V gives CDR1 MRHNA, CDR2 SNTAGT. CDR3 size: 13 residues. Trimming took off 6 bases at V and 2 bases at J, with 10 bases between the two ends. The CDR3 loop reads CASSYQVNTEAFF. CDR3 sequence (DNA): TGTGCCAGCAGCTACCAGGTTAACACTGAAGCTTTCTTT.

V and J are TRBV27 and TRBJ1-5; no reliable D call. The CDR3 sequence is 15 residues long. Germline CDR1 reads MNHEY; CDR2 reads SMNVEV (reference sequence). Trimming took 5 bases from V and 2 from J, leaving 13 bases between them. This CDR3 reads CASSTNTNGNQPQHF. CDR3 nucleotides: TGTGCCAGCAGTACCAACACCAACGGCAATCAGCCCCAGCATTTT.

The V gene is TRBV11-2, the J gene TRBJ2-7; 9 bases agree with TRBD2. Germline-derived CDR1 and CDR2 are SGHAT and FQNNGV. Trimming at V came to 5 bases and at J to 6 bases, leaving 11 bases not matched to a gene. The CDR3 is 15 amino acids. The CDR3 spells CASSATGLANFEQYF. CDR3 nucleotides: TGTGCCAGCAGCGCCACGGGACTAGCTAATTTCGAGCAGTACTTC.

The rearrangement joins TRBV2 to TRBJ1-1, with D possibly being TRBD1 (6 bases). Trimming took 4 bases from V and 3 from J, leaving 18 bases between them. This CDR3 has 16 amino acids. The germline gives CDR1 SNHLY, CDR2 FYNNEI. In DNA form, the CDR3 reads TGTGCCAGCAGTGGTGTCAGGGGATTTGGCGACACTGAAGCTTTCTTT. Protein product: CASSGVRGFGDTEAFF. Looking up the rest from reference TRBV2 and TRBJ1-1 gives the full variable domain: EPEVTQTPSHQVTQMGQEVILRCVPISNHLYFYWYRQILGQKVEFLVSFYNNEISEKSEIFDDQFSVERPDGSNFTLKIRSTKLEDSAMYFCASSGVRGFGDTEAFFGQGTRLTVV.

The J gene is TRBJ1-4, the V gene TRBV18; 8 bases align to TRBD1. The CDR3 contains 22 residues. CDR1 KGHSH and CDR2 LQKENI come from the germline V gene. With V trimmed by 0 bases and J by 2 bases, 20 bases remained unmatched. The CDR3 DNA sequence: TGTGCCAGCTCACCACCTCCTAAGGACAGGGAGACCATTGCTTCGACTAATGAAAAACTGTTTTTT. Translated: CASSPPPKDRETIASTNEKLFF.

The CDR3 spells CASSLGSTGRNEKLFF. In nucleotides, the CDR3 is TGTGCCAGCAGCTTGGGTTCGACAGGGAGGAATGAAAAACTGTTTTTT. The rearrangement joins TRBV11-2 to TRBJ1-4; 7 bases match TRBD1. Germline loops: CDR1 SGHAT, CDR2 FQNNGV. The length of the CDR3 is 16 residues. Germline trimming cut 3 bases from V and 5 bases from J; bases unmatched to any gene: 9.

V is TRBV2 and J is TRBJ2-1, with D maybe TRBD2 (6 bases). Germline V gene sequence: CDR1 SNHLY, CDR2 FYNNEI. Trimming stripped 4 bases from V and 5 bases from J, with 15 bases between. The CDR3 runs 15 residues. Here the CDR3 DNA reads TGTGCCAGCAGTGTTTTAGCGGAGGGGAACAATGAGCAGTTCTTC. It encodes CASSVLAEGNNEQFF.

CDR3 residues: CASSLGGESHQPQHF. The CDR3 region has the DNA TGTGCCAGCAGCTTAGGCGGGGAGAGTCATCAGCCCCAGCATTTT. The gene calls are TRBV7-6 and TRBJ1-5; D remains unclear. With 1 base removed from V and 5 bases from J, the gap between germline ends came to 12 bases. CDR3 length: 15 residues. Per the germline V gene, CDR1 is SGHVS and CDR2 is FNYEAQ.

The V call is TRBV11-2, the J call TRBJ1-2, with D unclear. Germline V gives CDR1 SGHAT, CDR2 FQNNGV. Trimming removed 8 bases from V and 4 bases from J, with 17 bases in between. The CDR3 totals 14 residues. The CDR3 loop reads CASRRIQTPYGYTF. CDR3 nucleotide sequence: TGTGCCAGCCGCAGGATCCAAACCCCCTATGGCTACACCTTC.

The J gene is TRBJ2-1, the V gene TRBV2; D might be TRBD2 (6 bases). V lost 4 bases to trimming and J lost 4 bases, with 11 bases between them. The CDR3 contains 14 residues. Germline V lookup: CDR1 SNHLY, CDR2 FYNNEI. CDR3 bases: TGTGCCAGCAGTGGTAGCGGAAATTACAATGAGCAGTTCTTC. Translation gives CASSGSGNYNEQFF. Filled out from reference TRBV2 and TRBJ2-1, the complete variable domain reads EPEVTQTPSHQVTQMGQEVILRCVPISNHLYFYWYRQILGQKVEFLVSFYNNEISEKSEIFDDQFSVERPDGSNFTLKIRSTKLEDSAMYFCASSGSGNYNEQFFGPGTRLTVL.

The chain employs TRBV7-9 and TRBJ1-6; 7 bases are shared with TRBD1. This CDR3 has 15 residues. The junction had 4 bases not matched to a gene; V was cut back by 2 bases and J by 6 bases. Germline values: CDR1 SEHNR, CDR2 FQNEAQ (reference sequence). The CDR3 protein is CASSLWDRVNSPLHF. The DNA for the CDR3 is TGTGCCAGCAGCTTATGGGACAGAGTTAATTCACCCCTCCACTTT.

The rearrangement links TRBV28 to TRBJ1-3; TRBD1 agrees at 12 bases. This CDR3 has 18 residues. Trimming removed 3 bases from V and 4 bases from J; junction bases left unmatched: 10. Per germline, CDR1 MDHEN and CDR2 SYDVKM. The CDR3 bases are TGTGCCAGCAGTTTCCTAGCGGGACAGGGGGCGCGGGGAAACACCATATATTTT. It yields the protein CASSFLAGQGARGNTIYF.

CDR3 DNA: TGTGCCTGGGGAGGCGGGGGAACGCTACGTGAAGCTTTCTTT. This sequence encodes CAWGGGGTLREAFF. This rearrangement joins TRBV30 to TRBJ1-1; a possible D gene is TRBD1 (5 bases). The CDR3 consists of 14 residues. Deletions cut 5 bases from V and 7 bases from J, with 20 bases between. Per germline, CDR1 GTSNPN and CDR2 SVGIG (reference sequence).

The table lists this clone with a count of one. The CDR3 is CAISGIPPNSPLHF. DNA of the CDR3: TGTGCCATCTCCGGTATACCCCCTAATTCACCCCTCCACTTT. This sequence joins TRBV10-3 and TRBJ1-6; the D is unclear. V was shortened by 8 bases and J by 6 bases, with 14 bases between the two germline ends. There are 14 residues in the CDR3. The germline gives CDR1 ENHRY, CDR2 SYGVKD.

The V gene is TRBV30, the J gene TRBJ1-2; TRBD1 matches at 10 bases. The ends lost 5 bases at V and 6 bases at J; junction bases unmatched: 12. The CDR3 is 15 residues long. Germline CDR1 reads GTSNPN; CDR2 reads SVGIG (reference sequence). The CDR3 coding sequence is TGTGCCTGGCAAACCCCCGGGACAGGGGAGAATGGCTACACCTTC. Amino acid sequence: CAWQTPGTGENGYTF.

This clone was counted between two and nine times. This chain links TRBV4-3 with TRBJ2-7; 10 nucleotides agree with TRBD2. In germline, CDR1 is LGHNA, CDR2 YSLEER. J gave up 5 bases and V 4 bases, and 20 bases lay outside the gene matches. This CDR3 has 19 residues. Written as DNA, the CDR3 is TGCGCCAGCAGCCTAACCATAGCGGGAGGAAGAGGGAAACTGAACGAGCAGTACTTC. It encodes CASSLTIAGGRGKLNEQYF.

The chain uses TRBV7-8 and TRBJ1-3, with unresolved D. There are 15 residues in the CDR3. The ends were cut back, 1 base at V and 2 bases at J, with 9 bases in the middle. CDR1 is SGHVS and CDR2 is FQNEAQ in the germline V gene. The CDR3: CASSLGTAPGNTIYF. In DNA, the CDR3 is TGTGCCAGCAGCTTAGGAACAGCCCCTGGAAACACCATATATTTT.